This T cell receptor (beta chain) originates from a study of blood T cells in healthy people across ages. The length of the CDR3 is 12 residues. Germline CDR1 is MNHEY and CDR2 is SVGEGT. V was pared by 8 bases and J by 7 bases, with 12 bases between. With a J-beta primer mix and a sample-barcoded 5' primer, a second PCR ran roughly 7 to 11 cycles. TCRdb called the 5' RACE reads again in MiXCR, with one record for every CDR3 protein. The repertoire holds approximately 810,000 distinct CDR3 sequences, 29% seen once, with roughly 17% in the top ten. This clonotype was recorded at least ten times. This chain uses TRBV6-2 or TRBV6-3 with TRBJ2-1; D call uncertain. The receptor comes from an elderly woman in good health. The specimen sequenced was blood. The CDR3, as DNA: TGTGCCAGCCGCCGGACGCAGAATGAGCAGTTCTTC. Translating gives CASRRTQNEQFF.